One and the same sample provided the 20 T cell receptor beta chains below, sequenced in a study of T cell repertoires in cytomegalovirus infection. One entry per CDR3 protein results from TCRdb running MiXCR on the reads. The repertoire has roughly 130,000 distinct CDR3 sequences, about 24% of them found once; the top ten carry 34%. No antigen has been assigned to these receptors. The sample taken for sequencing was PBMCs, sequenced either directly or after in vitro stimulation (not recorded which). Receptors originate from a human donor in good health (CMV status not recorded). Some clones in this sample may be carry-over from other donors' samples.

The table lists this clonotype with a few counts. The chain links TRBV20-1 to TRBJ1-1; TRBD1 matches 10 bases. V was pared by 6 bases and J by 5 bases, with 12 bases of the junction left unmatched. The CDR3 extends over 15 amino acids. Germline V gene lookup returns CDR1 DFQATT and CDR2 SNEGSKA (reference sequence). The CDR3, as DNA: TGCAGTGCCAGACAGGGGGCGAGTTTGGGAACTGAAGCTTTCTTT. Encoded protein: CSARQGASLGTEAFF.

This clonotype has more than one count but fewer than ten. This chain uses TRBV7-6 with TRBJ2-7, with TRBD1 matching 8 bases. The germline CDR1 and CDR2 sequences are SGHVS and FNYEAQ. J was trimmed by 6 bases and V by 6 bases; bases with no gene match: 4. CDR3 length: 12 amino acids. Written as DNA, the CDR3 is TGTGCCAGCAGTTACGGACAGGGCGAGCAGTACGTC. This codes for CASSYGQGEQYV.

The genes are TRBV7-2 and TRBJ2-4, with D perhaps matching TRBD2 (6 bases). The CDR3 runs 15 residues. The germline gives CDR1 SGHTA, CDR2 FQGNSA. The ends were cut back, 6 bases at V and 0 bases at J, with 12 bases in the middle. CDR3 in DNA: TGTGCCAGCAGTCAACCGGGACTAGCCAAAAACATTCAGTACTTC. Translating it yields CASSQPGLAKNIQYF. The whole variable domain, filled in from reference TRBV7-2 and TRBJ2-4, reads GAGVSQSPSNKVTEKGKDVELRCDPISGHTALYWYRQSLGQGLEFLIYFQGNSAPDKSGLPSDRFSAERTGGSVSTLTIQRTQQEDSAVYLCASSQPGLAKNIQYFGAGTRLSVL.

There are many counts of this clonotype. The chain has TRBV4-3 and TRBJ2-1; D unresolved. Germline V gives CDR1 LGHNA, CDR2 YSLEER. The ends were cut back, 1 base at V and 3 bases at J, with 4 bases in the middle. The CDR3 runs 13 residues. DNA of the CDR3: TGCGCCAGCAGCCAAGGGAGCTACAATGAGCAGTTCTTC. Translation gives CASSQGSYNEQFF.

The rearrangement uses TRBV7-2 and TRBJ2-7, with D tentatively TRBD1 or TRBD2 (5 bases each). Per germline, CDR1 SGHTA and CDR2 FQGNSA. Trimming pared 6 bases from V and 4 bases from J, leaving 16 bases between. The CDR3 length is 14 residues. The CDR3 loop reads CASRSPGPTYEQYV. The CDR3 region has the DNA TGTGCCAGCAGATCCCCGGGACCAACGTACGAGCAGTACGTC.

At least ten counts were recorded for this clonotype. The J gene is TRBJ2-2, the V gene TRBV24-1; D call uncertain. V was clipped by 1 base and J by 3 bases, with 5 bases between them. Per the germline V gene, CDR1 is KGHDR and CDR2 is SFDVKD. This CDR3 has 14 residues. In nucleotides, the CDR3 is TGTGCCACCAGTGATTTAGCTGACACCGGGGAGCTGTTTTTT. Amino acids: CATSDLADTGELFF.

This clonotype was recorded a few times. The chain combines TRBV12-3 or TRBV12-4 with TRBJ2-1; D gene ambiguous. The CDR3 consists of 13 residues. Trimming took off 0 bases at V and 9 bases at J, with 9 bases between the two ends. CDR3 sequence: CASSLAGSGEQFF. CDR3 DNA: TGTGCCAGCAGTTTAGCAGGGTCCGGTGAGCAGTTCTTC.

The chain uses TRBV13 and TRBJ2-1; perhaps TRBD2 as D (6 bases). CDR1 PRHDT and CDR2 FYEKMQ come from the germline V gene (reference sequence). Trimming stripped 1 base from V and 2 bases from J, with 12 bases between. This CDR3 spans 16 amino acids. In DNA, the CDR3 is TGTGCCAGCAGCTTAGAAACGGGAGCAGCCTACAATGAGCAGTTCTTC. Translating it yields CASSLETGAAYNEQFF.

CDR3 residues: CASSYSTGDNYGYTF. In nucleotides, the CDR3 is TGTGCCAGCAGTTACAGCACAGGAGATAACTATGGCTACACCTTC. The rearrangement joins TRBV6-5 to TRBJ1-2, with D possibly TRBD1 on 5 matching bases. CDR1 is MNHEY and CDR2 is SVGAGI in the germline V gene. This CDR3 is 15 amino acids long. V lost 2 bases to trimming and J lost 1 base, with 11 bases between them.

There are a few counts of this clonotype. The chain uses TRBV6-1 and TRBJ1-1; 7 bases map to TRBD1. Germline CDR1 MNHNS, CDR2 SASEGT. The CDR3 has 15 residues. V lost 6 bases, J lost 0 bases, and 7 bases stayed unmatched. CDR3 amino acids: CASSRTGGMNTEAFF. CDR3 nucleotides: TGTGCCAGCAGCAGGACAGGCGGTATGAACACTGAAGCTTTCTTT.

This clonotype was detected a few times. The chain carries TRBV12-3 or TRBV12-4 and TRBJ1-2; D may be TRBD1 (6 bases). The ends were cut back, 4 bases at V and 4 bases at J, with 10 bases in the middle. This CDR3 spans 13 amino acids. The CDR3 sequence: CASSSGEVYGYTF. The CDR3 DNA sequence: TGTGCCAGCAGTTCAGGGGAAGTCTATGGCTACACCTTC.

This clonotype showed up just a few times. The gene calls are TRBV28 and TRBJ2-4, with TRBD2 matching over 8 bases. The CDR3 totals 15 residues. CDR1 is MDHEN and CDR2 is SYDVKM in the germline V gene. Unmatched junction bases numbered 8, after V lost 9 bases and J lost 1 base. CDR3 amino acids: CARSGGGRAKNIQYF. Written as DNA, the CDR3 is TGTGCCAGATCGGGAGGGGGTAGGGCCAAAAACATTCAGTACTTC. Full variable domain (outside the CDR3, taken from reference TRBV28 and TRBJ2-4): DVKVTQSSRYLVKRTGEKVFLECVQDMDHENMFWYRQDPGLGLRLIYFSYDVKMKEKGDIPEGYSVSREKKERFSLILESASTNQTSMYLCARSGGGRAKNIQYFGAGTRLSVL.

This clonotype appeared a few times. In nucleotides, the CDR3 is TGTGCCTCGAGCAGGGAGGAGGAAGAAAAACTGTTTTTT. Protein product: CASSREEEEKLFF. This chain joins TRBV12-3 or TRBV12-4 and TRBJ1-4; weak D call: TRBD1 (5 bases). The CDR3 sequence is 13 residues long. Trimming stripped 11 bases from V and 8 bases from J, with 18 bases between.

This chain links TRBV6-1 with TRBJ1-4; possible D gene TRBD1, 6 bases. The germline V and J ends were trimmed by 10 bases and 11 bases, with 14 bases remaining between them. In germline, CDR1 is MNHNS, CDR2 SASEGT. The CDR3 contains 11 residues. CDR3 region: CATTGQSKLFF. In DNA form, the CDR3 reads TGTGCCACCACTGGACAGAGCAAACTGTTTTTT.

This clonotype was found many times. V usage is TRBV7-2 and J usage is TRBJ2-5; 13 bases match TRBD2. The CDR3 runs 17 residues. The ends lost 0 bases at V and 2 bases at J; junction bases unmatched: 3. Germline V CDR1 and CDR2: SGHTA, FQGNSA. In DNA form, the CDR3 reads TGTGCCAGCAGCTTAGCACTAGCGGGAGGGTTGCAAGAGACCCAGTACTTC. This codes for CASSLALAGGLQETQYF.

V gene TRBV4-1 combines with J gene TRBJ2-1; TRBD2 aligns across 9 bases. CDR3 size: 16 residues. J gave up 5 bases and V 6 bases, and 11 bases lay outside the gene matches. CDR1 and CDR2 (germline): MGHRA, YSYEKL. The DNA for the CDR3 is TGCGCCAGCAGACAGGGGTATAGCGGGAGCCACAATGAGCAGTTCTTC. Translation: CASRQGYSGSHNEQFF.

The V and J genes are TRBV7-8 and TRBJ1-3; 9 bases agree with TRBD1. V trimming: 5 bases; J trimming: 2 bases; junction bases outside the gene matches: 10. This CDR3 is 17 amino acids long. Germline lookup yields CDR1 SGHVS and CDR2 FQNEAQ. DNA for the CDR3: TGTGCCAGCAGCATAAACAGGGGGCACTTAGCTGGAAACACCATATATTTT. Amino acids: CASSINRGHLAGNTIYF.

The sample holds many counts of this clonotype. The rearrangement joins TRBV7-2 to TRBJ1-5, with TRBD1 as a possible D gene (5 bases). CDR3 size: 13 residues. Between the trimmed V and J ends, which lost 5 bases and 4 bases, there was a span of 9 bases. The germline gives CDR1 SGHTA, CDR2 FQGNSA. The CDR3 DNA sequence: TGTGCCAGCAGCAGGGGACCTAATCAGCCCCAGCATTTT. Translating it yields CASSRGPNQPQHF.

This clonotype was seen a few times. CDR3 in amino acids: CASSSGTNQETQYF. For the CDR3, the DNA is TGTGCCAGTAGTAGCGGGACTAACCAAGAGACCCAGTACTTC. This chain connects TRBV19 to TRBJ2-5, with 7 bases fitting TRBD2. The CDR3 totals 14 residues. The V and J ends lost 4 bases and 0 bases, in that order; junction bases with no gene match: 2. Germline CDR1 LNHDA, CDR2 SQIVND (reference sequence). The full variable domain, completed using reference TRBV19 and TRBJ2-5, is DGGITQSPKYLFRKEGQNVTLSCEQNLNHDAMYWYRQDPGQGLRLIYYSQIVNDFQKGDIAEGYSVSREKKESFPLTVTSAQKNPTAFYLCASSSGTNQETQYFGPGTRLLVL.

V gene TRBV11-2 combines with J gene TRBJ2-1; D is unclear. In germline, CDR1 is SGHAT, CDR2 FQNNGV. Trimming shortened V by 3 bases and J by 0 bases, and 18 bases separated the two germline ends. CDR3 length equals 18 residues. The CDR3 loop is CASSLRIASQSSYNEQFF. Written as DNA, the CDR3 is TGTGCCAGCAGCTTGAGAATCGCCTCTCAAAGCTCCTACAATGAGCAGTTCTTC.